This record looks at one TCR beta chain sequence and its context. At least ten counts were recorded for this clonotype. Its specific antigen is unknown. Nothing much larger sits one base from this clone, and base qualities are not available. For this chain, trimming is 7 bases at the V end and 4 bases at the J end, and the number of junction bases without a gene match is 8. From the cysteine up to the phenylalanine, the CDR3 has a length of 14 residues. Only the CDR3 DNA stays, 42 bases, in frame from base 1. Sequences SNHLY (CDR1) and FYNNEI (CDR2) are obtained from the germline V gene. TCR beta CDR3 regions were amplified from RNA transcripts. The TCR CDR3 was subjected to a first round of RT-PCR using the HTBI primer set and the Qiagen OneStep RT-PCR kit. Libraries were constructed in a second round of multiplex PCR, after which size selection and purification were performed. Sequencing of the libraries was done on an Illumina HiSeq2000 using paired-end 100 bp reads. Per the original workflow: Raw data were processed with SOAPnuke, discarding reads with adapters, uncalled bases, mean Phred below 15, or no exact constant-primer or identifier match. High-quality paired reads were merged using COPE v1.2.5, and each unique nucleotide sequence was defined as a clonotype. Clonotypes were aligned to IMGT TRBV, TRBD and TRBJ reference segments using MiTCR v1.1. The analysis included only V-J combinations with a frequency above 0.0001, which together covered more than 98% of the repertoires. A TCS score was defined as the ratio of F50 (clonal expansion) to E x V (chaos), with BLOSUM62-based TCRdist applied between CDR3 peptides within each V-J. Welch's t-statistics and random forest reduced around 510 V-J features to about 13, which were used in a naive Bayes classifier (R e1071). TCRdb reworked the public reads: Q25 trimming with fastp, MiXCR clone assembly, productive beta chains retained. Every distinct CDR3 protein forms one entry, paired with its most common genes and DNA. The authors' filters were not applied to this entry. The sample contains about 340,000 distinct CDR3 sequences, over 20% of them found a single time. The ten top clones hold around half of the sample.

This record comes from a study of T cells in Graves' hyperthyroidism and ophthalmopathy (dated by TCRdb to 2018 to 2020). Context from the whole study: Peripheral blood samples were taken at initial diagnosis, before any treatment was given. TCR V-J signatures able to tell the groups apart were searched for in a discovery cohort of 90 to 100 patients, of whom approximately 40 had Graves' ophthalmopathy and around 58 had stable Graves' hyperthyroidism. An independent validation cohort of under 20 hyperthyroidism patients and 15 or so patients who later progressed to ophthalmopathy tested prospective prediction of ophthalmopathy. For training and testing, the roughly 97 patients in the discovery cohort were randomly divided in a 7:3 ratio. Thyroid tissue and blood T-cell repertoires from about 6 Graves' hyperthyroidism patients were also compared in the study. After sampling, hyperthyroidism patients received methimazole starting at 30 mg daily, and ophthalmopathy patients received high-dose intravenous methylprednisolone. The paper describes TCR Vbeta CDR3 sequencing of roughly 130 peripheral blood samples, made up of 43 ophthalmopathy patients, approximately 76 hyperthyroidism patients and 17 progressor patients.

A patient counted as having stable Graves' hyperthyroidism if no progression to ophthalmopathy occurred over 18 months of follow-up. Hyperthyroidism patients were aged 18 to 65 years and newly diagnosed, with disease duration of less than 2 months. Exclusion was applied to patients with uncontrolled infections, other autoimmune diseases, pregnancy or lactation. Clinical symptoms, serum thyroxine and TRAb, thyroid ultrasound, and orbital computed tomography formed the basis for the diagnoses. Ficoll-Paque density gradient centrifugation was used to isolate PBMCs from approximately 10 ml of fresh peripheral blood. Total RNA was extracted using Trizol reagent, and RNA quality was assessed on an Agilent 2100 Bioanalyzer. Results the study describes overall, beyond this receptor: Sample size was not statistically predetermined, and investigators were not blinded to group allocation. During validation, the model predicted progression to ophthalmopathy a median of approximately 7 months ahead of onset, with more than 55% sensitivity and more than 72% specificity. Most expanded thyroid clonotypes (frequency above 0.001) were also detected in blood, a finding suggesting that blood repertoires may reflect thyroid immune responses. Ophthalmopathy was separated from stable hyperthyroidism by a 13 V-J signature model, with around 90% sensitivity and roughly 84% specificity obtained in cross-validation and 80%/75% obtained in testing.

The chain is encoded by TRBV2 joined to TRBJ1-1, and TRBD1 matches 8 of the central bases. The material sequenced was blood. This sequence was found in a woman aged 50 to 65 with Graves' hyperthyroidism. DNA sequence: TGTGCCAGCAACCTCAGGGGGCAGAGCACTGAAGCTTTCTTT. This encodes CASNLRGQSTEAFF.